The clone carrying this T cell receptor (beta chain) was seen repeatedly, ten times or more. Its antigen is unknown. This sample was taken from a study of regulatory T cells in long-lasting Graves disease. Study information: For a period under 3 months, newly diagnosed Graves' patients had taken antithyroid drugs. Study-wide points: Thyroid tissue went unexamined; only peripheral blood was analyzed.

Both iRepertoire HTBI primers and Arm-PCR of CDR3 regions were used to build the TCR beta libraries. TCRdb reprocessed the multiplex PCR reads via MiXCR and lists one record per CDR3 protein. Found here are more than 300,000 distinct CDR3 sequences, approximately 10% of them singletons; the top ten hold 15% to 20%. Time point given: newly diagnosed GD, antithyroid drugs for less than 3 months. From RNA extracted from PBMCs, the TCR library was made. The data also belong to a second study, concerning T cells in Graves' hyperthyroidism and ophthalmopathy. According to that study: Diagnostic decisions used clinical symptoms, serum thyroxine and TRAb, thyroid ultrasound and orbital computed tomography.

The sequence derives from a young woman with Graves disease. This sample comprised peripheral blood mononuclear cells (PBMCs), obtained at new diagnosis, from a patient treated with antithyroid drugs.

CDR3 loop: CASHPAEPGEETQYF. The CDR3 DNA sequence: TGTGCCAGCCATCCTGCCGAGCCCGGAGAAGAGACCCAGTACTTC. The rearrangement links TRBV28 to TRBJ2-5; D unclear. Trimming left V 8 bases short and J 3 bases short, with 19 bases between. The CDR3 is 15 residues long. Germline assignment: CDR1 MDHEN and CDR2 SYDVKM.